This TCR beta chain is drawn from a study of blood T cells in healthy people across ages. Sample-barcoded 5' priming and a J-beta primer mix drove a second PCR of roughly 7 to 11 cycles. Using its own MiXCR run on the 5' RACE reads, TCRdb lists one record per CDR3 protein. The sample lists approximately 900,000 distinct CDR3 sequences; around 49% were seen once. Germline-derived CDR1 and CDR2 are SGHVS and FQNEAQ. The V gene end was trimmed by 3 bases and the J gene end by 7 bases; junction bases not matched to a gene: 9. The CDR3 totals 15 residues. This sequence joins TRBV7-8 and TRBJ2-3; 8 bases align to TRBD2. The sample comprised blood. This TCR came from a man younger than 45 in good health. The CDR3 DNA sequence: TGTGCCAGCAGCTTTTCGTTTAGCGGGGAGTATACGCAGTATTTT. It yields the protein CASSFSFSGEYTQYF. The entire variable domain, with the rest obtained from reference TRBV7-8 and TRBJ2-3, is as follows: GAGVSQSPRYKVAKRGQDVALRCDPISGHVSLFWYQQALGQGPEFLTYFQNEAQLDKSGLPSDRFFAERPEGSVSTLKIQRTQQEDSAVYLCASSFSFSGEYTQYFGPGTRLTVL.